This T cell receptor (beta chain) appears in the sequencing data of a study of CD8 T cells in Susac syndrome. V was cut by 6 bases and J by 8 bases, with 13 bases left in between. The V gene's germline CDR1 is DFQATT and CDR2 SNEGSKA (reference sequence). CDR3 size: 11 residues. Reverse transcription used about 0.45 to 1 ug RNA and random hexamers. From the immunoSEQ multiplex PCR reads, TCRdb called clonotypes with MiXCR, one entry per CDR3 protein. The profile shows a few hundred thousand distinct CDR3 sequences, over 75% of them singletons. The specimen sequenced was CD8+ T cells from PBMCs. The rearrangement uses TRBV20-1 and TRBJ1-2; D ambiguous. This receptor was obtained from a human donor with multiple sclerosis. The CDR3 bases are TGCAGTGCCCGTGAAGGGTTGGGCTACACCTTC. Protein sequence: CSAREGLGYTF.